This TCR beta chain was sequenced for a study of beta chain features in type 1 diabetes. On average, the one heparinised blood draw given by each donor was roughly 100 mL. This clone was seen a handful of times. Its specificity is unknown. Study findings and constraints: Within each of all four CD4+ subsets, Type 1 diabetes patients had TCRB CDR3s that were moderately but significantly shorter.

All of the isolated RNA was reverse transcribed, so expressed TCRB transcripts were sequenced. The protocol was immunoSEQ multiplex PCR, while the TCRdb copy is restricted to in-frame clones and leaves out a portion. Of under 850,000 clones in the sample, around an eighth were seen once. Germline CDR1 and CDR2: GTSNPN and SVGIG (reference sequence). This CDR3 spans 15 amino acids. The V and J ends lost 0 bases and 7 bases respectively, with 13 bases between them. Sequenced: naive CD4+ T cells from blood. The TCR sequence derives from a man younger than 35 with type 1 diabetes. The chain combines TRBV30 with TRBJ1-6, with a possible D match to TRBD1 (5 bases). CDR3 nucleotide sequence: TGTGCCTGGAGTGTACTGCGGGGCCGAAATTCACCCCTCCACTTT. Protein: CAWSVLRGRNSPLHF. The full variable domain, its missing parts supplied by reference TRBV30 and TRBJ1-6, is SQTIHQWPATLVQPVGSPLSLECTVEGTSNPNLYWYRQAAGRGLQLLFYSVGIGQISSEVPQNLSASRPQDRQFILSSKKLLLSDSGFYLCAWSVLRGRNSPLHFGNGTRLTVT.